These T cell receptor beta chains were read from a single sample in a study of OX40 agonist ivuxolimab in advanced cancers. The repertoire was sequenced with immunoSEQ multiplex PCR; TCRdb's copy has only in-frame clones and lacks some. Altogether 40,000 to 60,000 clones are present, around 79% being singletons, with the ten largest covering over 6.5%. The source material was CD4+ or CD8+ T cells sorted from blood, sampled in a trial of the OX40 agonist ivuxolimab. The receptors come from an adult with an advanced solid tumor such as melanoma, head and neck, liver or kidney cancer. Each CDR3 is given with its conserved first and last residue. D genes are given only for firm matches. Expanded clones are given a class, and other clones once, few, many or no size at all.

TRBD1	.	TRBV5-6	TRBJ1-2	TGTGCCAGCAGCAGGGGACAGGGGGCAGGCTATGGCTACACCTTC	CASSRGQGAGYGYTF
TRBD2	.	TRBV29-1	TRBJ2-1	TGCACCTACCATTCGCGGGGACTAGCGGGAGCGGACAATGAGCAGTTCTTC	CTYHSRGLAGADNEQFF
.	.	TRBV5-1	TRBJ1-1	TGCGCCAGCAGCTTAGGCACAACGAACACTGAAGCTTTCTTT	CASSLGTTNTEAFF
.	.	TRBV5-4	TRBJ2-3	TGTGCCAGCAGCTTGTCTCTTGCAGATACGCAGTATTTT	CASSLSLADTQYF
TRBD1	.	TRBV13	TRBJ2-2	TGTGCCAGCAGCTTACCTGAGACAGGGGCCGGGGAGCTGTTTTTT	CASSLPETGAGELFF
.	.	TRBV4-1	TRBJ1-5	TGCGCCAGCAGCCAACCCGGGGCACCGCCCCAGCATTTT	CASSQPGAPPQHF
.	.	TRBV5-6	TRBJ2-5	TGTGCCAGCAGCTTGACAGCGGAGCAAGAGACCCAGTACTTC	CASSLTAEQETQYF
TRBD1	.	TRBV5-5	TRBJ2-5	TGTGCCAGCAGCCAGACAGGGGGTAGGGAGACCCAGTACTTC	CASSQTGGRETQYF
.	few	TRBV2	TRBJ2-1	TGTGCCAGCAGTCGGTTCTCCTACAATGAGCAGTTCTTC	CASSRFSYNEQFF
.	once	TRBV19	TRBJ1-2	TGTGCCAGTAGTAGCCGTGGGACGGCCCGTGGCAACTATGGCTACACCTTC	CASSSRGTARGNYGYTF
.	.	TRBV5-6	TRBJ1-2	TGTGCCAGCAGCTTGCGGACATTAGATGGCTACACCTTC	CASSLRTLDGYTF
TRBD1	.	TRBV30	TRBJ1-6	TGTGCCTGGGCCGGGACAGGGGCCTCACCCCTCCACTTT	CAWAGTGASPLHF
TRBD1	.	TRBV7-2	TRBJ1-5	TGTGCCAGCAGCTTGGGGACAGGTCTTCGGAATCAGCCCCAGCATTTT	CASSLGTGLRNQPQHF
TRBD1	.	TRBV6-1	TRBJ1-2	TGTGCCAGCAGTGGGACAGGGAACGGCTATGGCTACACCTTC	CASSGTGNGYGYTF
.	.	TRBV13	TRBJ2-1	TGTGCCAGCATTGGCGGGCGCTACAATGAGCAGTTCTTC	CASIGGRYNEQFF
TRBD1	.	TRBV7-9	TRBJ1-6	TGTGCCAGCAGCCCCCCGGGACAGGGGCGTCATTCACCCCTCCACTTT	CASSPPGQGRHSPLHF
.	.	TRBV6-5	TRBJ2-7	TGTGCCAGCAGTCCCCGGCGACAGCTCTCCTACGAGCAGTACTTC	CASSPRRQLSYEQYF
TRBD2	.	TRBV4-1	TRBJ2-1	TGCGCCAGCAGCCAAGGCAGAGCGGGGGGGTGGGATGAGCAGTTCTTC	CASSQGRAGGWDEQFF
.	.	TRBV4-1	TRBJ1-4	TGCGCCAGCAGCCAAGTTATCCCTTTGAGCAGTAATGAAAAACTGTTTTTT	CASSQVIPLSSNEKLFF
TRBD1	.	TRBV19	TRBJ2-2	TGTGCCAGTAGTATTAGGACAGGGGATGCCGGGGAGCTGTTTTTT	CASSIRTGDAGELFF
TRBD2	.	TRBV9	TRBJ2-5	TGTGCCAGCAGCGCCGCCGTGGGACTAGGGGGACAAACCCAGTACTTC	CASSAAVGLGGQTQYF
TRBD1	.	TRBV27	TRBJ2-7	TGTGCCAGCAGTCGAGGGGGCTTATACGAGCAGTACTTC	CASSRGGLYEQYF
.	.	TRBV13	TRBJ1-2	TGTGCCAGCAGTTTATCGCTTGAGGGTTGGGGCTACACCTTC	CASSLSLEGWGYTF